This TCR beta chain derives from a study of CD8 T cells in Susac syndrome. At the level of the study: Within the group of sequenced Susac syndrome patients, six had active disease and eight were in remission.

Sequencing of TCR beta drew on CD8+ and CD4+ T cells from blood. RNA, at about 0.45 to 1 ug, was reverse transcribed with random hexamers. TCRdb passed the immunoSEQ multiplex PCR reads through MiXCR, listing each CDR3 protein once. The table lists some 140,000 distinct CDR3 sequences, over 90% of them singletons. Germline CDR1 and CDR2: SGHAT and FQNNGV. The V end was cut by 1 base, the J end by 2 bases, with 9 bases between. This CDR3 contains 15 residues. This rearrangement joins TRBV11-2 to TRBJ2-1; D gene uncertain. This receptor was taken from a human donor with Susac syndrome. Sequencing used CD8+ T cells from PBMCs. CDR3 nucleotide sequence: TGTGCCAGCAGCTTAGTGGAGTGGACCTACAATGAGCAGTTCTTC. Its protein is CASSLVEWTYNEQFF.